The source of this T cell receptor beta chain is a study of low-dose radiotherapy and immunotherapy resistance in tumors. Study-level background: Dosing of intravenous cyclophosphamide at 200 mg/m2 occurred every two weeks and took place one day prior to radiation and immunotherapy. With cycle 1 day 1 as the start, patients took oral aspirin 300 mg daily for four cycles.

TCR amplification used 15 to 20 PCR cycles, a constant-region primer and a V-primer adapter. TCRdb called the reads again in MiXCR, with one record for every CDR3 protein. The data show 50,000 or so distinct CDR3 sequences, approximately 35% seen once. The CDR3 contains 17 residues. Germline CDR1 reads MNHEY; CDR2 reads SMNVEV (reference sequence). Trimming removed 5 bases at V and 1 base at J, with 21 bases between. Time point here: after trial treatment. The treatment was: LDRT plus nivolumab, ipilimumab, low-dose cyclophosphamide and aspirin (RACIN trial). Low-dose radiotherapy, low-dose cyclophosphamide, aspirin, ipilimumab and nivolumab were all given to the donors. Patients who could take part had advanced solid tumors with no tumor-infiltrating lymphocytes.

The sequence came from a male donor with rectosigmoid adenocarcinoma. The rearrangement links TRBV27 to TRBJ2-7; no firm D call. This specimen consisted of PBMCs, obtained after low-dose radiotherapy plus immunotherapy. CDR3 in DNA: TGTGCCAGCAGTGTCTCCCTCCGTTCTTTCCCGTCCTACGAGCAGTACTTC. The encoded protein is CASSVSLRSFPSYEQYF.